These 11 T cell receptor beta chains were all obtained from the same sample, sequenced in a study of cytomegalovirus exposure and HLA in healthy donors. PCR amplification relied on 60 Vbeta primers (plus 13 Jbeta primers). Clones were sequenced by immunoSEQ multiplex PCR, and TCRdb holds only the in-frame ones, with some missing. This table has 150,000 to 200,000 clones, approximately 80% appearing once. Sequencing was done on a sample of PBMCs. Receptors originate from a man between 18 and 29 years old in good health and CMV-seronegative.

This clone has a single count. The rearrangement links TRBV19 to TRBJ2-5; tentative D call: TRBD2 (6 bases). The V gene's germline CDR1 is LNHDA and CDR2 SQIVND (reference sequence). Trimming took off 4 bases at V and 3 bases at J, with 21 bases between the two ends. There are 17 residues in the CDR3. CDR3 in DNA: TGTGCCAGTAGTAGGTTGGTGGGACTTCGGCACAAAGAGACCCAGTACTTC. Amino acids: CASSRLVGLRHKETQYF.

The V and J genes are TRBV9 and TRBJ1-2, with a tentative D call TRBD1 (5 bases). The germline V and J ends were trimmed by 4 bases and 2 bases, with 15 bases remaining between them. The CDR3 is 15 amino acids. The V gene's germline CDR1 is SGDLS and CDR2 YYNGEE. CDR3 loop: CASSQPQGSNYGYTF. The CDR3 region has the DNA TGTGCCAGCAGCCAACCGCAGGGATCCAACTATGGCTACACCTTC.

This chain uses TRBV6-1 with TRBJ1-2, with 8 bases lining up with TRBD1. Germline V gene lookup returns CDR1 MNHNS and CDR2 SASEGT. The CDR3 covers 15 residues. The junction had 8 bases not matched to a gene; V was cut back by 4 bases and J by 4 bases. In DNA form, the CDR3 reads TGTGCCAGCAGTGGCACTGAGGGACAGGTCTATGGCTACACCTTC. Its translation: CASSGTEGQVYGYTF.

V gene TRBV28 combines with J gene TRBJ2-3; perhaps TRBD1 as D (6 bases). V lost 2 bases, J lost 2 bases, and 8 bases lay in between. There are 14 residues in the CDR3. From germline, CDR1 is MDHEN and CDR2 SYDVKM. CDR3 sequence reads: CASSLEGDTDTQYF. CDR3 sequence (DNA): TGTGCCAGCAGTTTAGAGGGGGACACAGATACGCAGTATTTT.

DNA of the CDR3: TGTGCCAGCAGTTTATCGGCGGGGACTTACACAGATACGCAGTATTTT. Translation: CASSLSAGTYTDTQYF. V gene TRBV27 combines with J gene TRBJ2-3; D may be TRBD2 (6 bases). V lost 0 bases and J 2 bases, leaving 12 bases between the germline ends. The CDR3 totals 16 residues. Germline V gene data show CDR1 as MNHEY and CDR2 as SMNVEV (reference sequence).

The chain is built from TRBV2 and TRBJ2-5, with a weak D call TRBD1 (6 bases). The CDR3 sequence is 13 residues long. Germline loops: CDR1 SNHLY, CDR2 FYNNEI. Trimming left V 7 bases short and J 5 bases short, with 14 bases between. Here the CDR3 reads CASNPVRGETQYF. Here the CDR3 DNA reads TGTGCCAGCAATCCGGTGAGGGGGGAGACCCAGTACTTC.

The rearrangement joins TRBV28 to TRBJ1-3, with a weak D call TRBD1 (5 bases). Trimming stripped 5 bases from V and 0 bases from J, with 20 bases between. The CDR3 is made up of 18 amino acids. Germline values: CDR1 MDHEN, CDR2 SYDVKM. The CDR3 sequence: CASSPRTPHLFSGNTIYF. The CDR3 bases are TGTGCCAGCAGTCCCCGGACACCCCACTTATTCTCTGGAAACACCATATATTTT.

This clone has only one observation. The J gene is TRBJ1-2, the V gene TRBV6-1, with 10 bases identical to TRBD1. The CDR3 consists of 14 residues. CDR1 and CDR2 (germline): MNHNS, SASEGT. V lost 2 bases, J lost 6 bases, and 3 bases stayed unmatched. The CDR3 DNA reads TGTGCCAGCAGTGAACTGGGACAGGGGAATGGCTACACCTTC. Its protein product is CASSELGQGNGYTF.

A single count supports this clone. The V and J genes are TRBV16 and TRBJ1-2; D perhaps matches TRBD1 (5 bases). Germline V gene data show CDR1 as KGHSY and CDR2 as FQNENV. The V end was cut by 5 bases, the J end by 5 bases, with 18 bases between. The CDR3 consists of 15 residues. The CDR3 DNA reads TGTGCCAGCAGCGCCGGTGTACAGGATTTTTATGGCTACACCTTC. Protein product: CASSAGVQDFYGYTF.

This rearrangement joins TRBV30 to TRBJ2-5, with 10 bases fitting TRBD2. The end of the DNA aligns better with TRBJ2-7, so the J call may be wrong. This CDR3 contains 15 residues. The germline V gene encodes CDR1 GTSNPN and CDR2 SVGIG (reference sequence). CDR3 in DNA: TGTGCCTGGAGTGTACTAGCGGGATATTCCTACGAGCAGTACTTC. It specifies CAWSVLAGYSYEQYF.

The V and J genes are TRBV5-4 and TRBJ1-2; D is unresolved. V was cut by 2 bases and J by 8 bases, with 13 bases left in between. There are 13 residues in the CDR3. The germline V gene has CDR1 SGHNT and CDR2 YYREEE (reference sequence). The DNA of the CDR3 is TGTGCCAGCAGCTTAATGATAAGGGAGGGCTACACCTTC. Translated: CASSLMIREGYTF.